This entry lists 17 T cell receptor beta chains sequenced from one sample in a study of technical replicates of blood from several donors. Method: immunoSEQ multiplex PCR; TCRdb's copy keeps in-frame clones and lacks some. The sample consists of more than 95,000 clones, approximately 95% of them appearing once. Sequencing was done on a sample of T cells isolated from PBMCs. These TCRs come from a human donor in good health.

The chain carries TRBV7-8 and TRBJ2-5; no firm D call. The CDR3 totals 14 residues. The V end was cut by 0 bases, the J end by 2 bases, with 7 bases between. Germline V CDR1 and CDR2: SGHVS, FQNEAQ. As DNA, the CDR3 is TGTGCCAGCAGCTTAGCGACTTTACAAGAGACCCAGTACTTC. Its protein is CASSLATLQETQYF.

This chain connects TRBV6-1 to TRBJ2-1; D not certain. The CDR3 consists of 11 residues. The germline V and J ends were trimmed by 2 bases and 12 bases, with 8 bases remaining between them. Germline CDR1 is MNHNS and CDR2 is SASEGT. This chain's CDR3 is CASSESPRQFF. The DNA for the CDR3 is TGTGCCAGCAGTGAAAGCCCGCGGCAGTTCTTC.

This sequence joins TRBV5-1 and TRBJ2-5; D not resolved. The CDR3 sequence is 15 residues long. From germline, CDR1 is SGHRS and CDR2 YFSETQ. V was shortened by 0 bases and J by 0 bases, with 9 bases between the two germline ends. The CDR3 coding sequence is TGCGCCAGCAGCTTGGCCTTGGCTGACCAAGAGACCCAGTACTTC. Translated, it gives CASSLALADQETQYF.

The chain uses TRBV15 and TRBJ2-7; 7 nucleotides match TRBD2. V lost 4 bases to trimming and J lost 2 bases; unmatched junction nucleotides: 5. This CDR3 is 14 amino acids long. In germline, CDR1 is LNHNV, CDR2 YYDKDF (reference sequence). The CDR3 nucleotides read TGTGCCACCAGCACACGCGGGGGTACCTACGAGCAGTACTTC. It translates to CATSTRGGTYEQYF.

The chain is built from TRBV30 and TRBJ1-5, with 8 nucleotides matching TRBD1. In germline, CDR1 is GTSNPN, CDR2 SVGIG (reference sequence). The V segment lost 5 bases and the J segment 4 bases; nucleotides outside the gene matches: 7. CDR3 length equals 14 residues. CDR3 region: CAWQGQEGNQPQHF. CDR3 nucleotide sequence: TGTGCCTGGCAGGGACAGGAGGGGAATCAGCCCCAGCATTTT.

The CDR3 coding sequence is TGTGCCAGCAGCCAGACAGGGGGAGGCTTTAAAGCTTTCTTT. It yields the protein CASSQTGGGFKAFF. The chain employs TRBV7-2 and TRBJ1-1; 9 nucleotides align to TRBD1. V trimming: 5 bases; J trimming: 9 bases; junction bases outside the gene matches: 10. The CDR3 has 14 residues. Per germline, CDR1 SGHTA and CDR2 FQGNSA.

V gene TRBV7-6 combines with J gene TRBJ2-3; TRBD2 matches at 10 bases. V trimming: 5 bases; J trimming: 5 bases; junction bases outside the gene matches: 13. This CDR3 contains 17 residues. CDR1 and CDR2 (germline): SGHVS, FNYEAQ. The CDR3 reads CASSPRGILAGEDTQYF. CDR3 DNA sequence: TGTGCCAGCAGCCCCAGAGGGATTCTAGCGGGGGAAGATACGCAGTATTTT.

The DNA for the CDR3 is TGTGCCAGCAGCCGACTAGCGGGATCGAGTGAGCAGTACTTC. Protein: CASSRLAGSSEQYF. This chain uses TRBV7-9 with TRBJ2-7; 11 nucleotides agree with TRBD2. CDR3 length: 14 residues. CDR1 and CDR2 (germline): SEHNR, FQNEAQ (reference sequence). The V and J ends lost 5 bases and 7 bases, in that order; junction bases with no gene match: 7.

This rearrangement joins TRBV5-4 to TRBJ2-2, with 13 nucleotides matching TRBD2. The CDR3 is made up of 17 amino acids. Germline CDR1 reads SGHNT; CDR2 reads YYREEE (reference sequence). V trimming: 4 bases; J trimming: 3 bases; junction bases outside the gene matches: 6. The CDR3 nucleotides are TGTGCCAGCAGCCCTACTAGCGGGGGGGCCCACACCGGGGAGCTGTTTTTT. This translates into CASSPTSGGAHTGELFF.

The gene calls are TRBV4-2 and TRBJ2-7; TRBD2 agrees at 11 bases. Germline V gene lookup returns CDR1 LGHNA and CDR2 YNFKEQ. J was trimmed by 0 bases and V by 0 bases; bases with no gene match: 7. The CDR3 consists of 18 residues. This CDR3 reads CASSQDRIAGGSSYEQYF. The CDR3, as DNA: TGTGCCAGCAGCCAAGATCGGATAGCGGGAGGGAGCTCCTACGAGCAGTACTTC.

This chain joins TRBV27 and TRBJ2-7; D unresolved. This CDR3 comprises 14 residues. Trimming cost V 2 bases and J 6 bases, with 14 bases left between them. CDR1 and CDR2 from the germline V gene are MNHEY and SMNVEV (reference sequence). The CDR3 DNA follows: TGTGCCAGCAGTTTACTTGAGGTTGCATCCGAGCAGTACTTC. It codes for CASSLLEVASEQYF.

J is TRBJ2-5 and V is TRBV5-1, with 9 bases that match TRBD1. The CDR3 extends over 14 amino acids. J was trimmed by 2 bases and V by 2 bases; bases with no gene match: 1. Germline loops: CDR1 SGHRS, CDR2 YFSETQ. The CDR3 sequence: CASSLDRGQETQYF. The CDR3 DNA is TGCGCCAGCAGCTTAGACAGGGGGCAAGAGACCCAGTACTTC.

V gene TRBV7-9 combines with J gene TRBJ2-5, with 7 bases lining up with TRBD2. CDR1 is SEHNR and CDR2 is FQNEAQ in the germline V gene (reference sequence). This CDR3 spans 15 amino acids. Losses at the gene ends were 4 bases for V and 5 bases for J; bases not matched to a gene: 10. In DNA form, the CDR3 reads TGTGCCAGCAGCTCCGGGGGGAGGGGTCCGGAGACCCAGTACTTC. This sequence encodes CASSSGGRGPETQYF.

The chain recombines TRBV9 with TRBJ2-3, with a weak D call TRBD1 (5 bases). Trimming removed 0 bases from V and 2 bases from J, with 10 bases in between. Germline-derived CDR1 and CDR2 are SGDLS and YYNGEE. The CDR3 has 15 amino acids. The CDR3 sequence: CASSVATASTDTQYF. CDR3 sequence (DNA): TGTGCCAGCAGCGTAGCGACAGCTTCCACAGATACGCAGTATTTT.

V usage is TRBV7-3 and J usage is TRBJ2-3; 11 bases match TRBD2. CDR1 and CDR2 from the germline V gene are SGHTA and FQGTGA. The CDR3 totals 19 residues. Germline trimming cut 2 bases from V and 0 bases from J; bases unmatched to any gene: 10. This CDR3 is CASSLAPLAGAPSTDTQYF. For the CDR3, the DNA is TGTGCCAGCAGCTTAGCCCCACTAGCGGGGGCCCCGAGCACAGATACGCAGTATTTT.

J is TRBJ2-7 and V is TRBV11-3; D may be TRBD1 (6 bases). Germline-derived CDR1 and CDR2 are SGHNT and YENEEA. The CDR3 contains 14 residues. The V and J ends lost 4 bases and 0 bases respectively, with 10 bases between them. The CDR3, as DNA: TGTGCCAGCAGCTCGAACAGGGTCTCCTACGAGCAGTACTTC. The encoded protein is CASSSNRVSYEQYF. Drawing the rest from reference TRBV11-3 and TRBJ2-7, the complete variable domain is EAGVVQSPRYKIIEKKQPVAFWCNPISGHNTLYWYLQNLGQGPELLIRYENEEAVDDSQLPKDRFSAERLKGVDSTLKIQPAELGDSAVYLCASSSNRVSYEQYFGPGTRLTVT.

This chain joins TRBV19 and TRBJ1-1; D is possibly TRBD1 (5 bases). Deletions cut 1 base from V and 4 bases from J, with 16 bases between. Germline CDR1 is LNHDA and CDR2 is SQIVND (reference sequence). The CDR3 is 16 residues long. The CDR3 region is CASSIAWGGDGTEAFF. CDR3 coding DNA: TGTGCCAGTAGTATAGCTTGGGGGGGAGACGGCACTGAAGCTTTCTTT.